What follows are 27 T cell receptor beta chains derived from one specimen sequenced in a study of blood T cell repertoires in COVID-19. Produced via immunoSEQ multiplex PCR; TCRdb's table is partial and in-frame only. The table has roughly 76,000 clones, roughly 80% seen once; the top ten hold 36%. The sample taken for sequencing was peripheral blood. Every receptor here comes from a woman aged 70-85 years with acute or convalescent COVID-19.

V and J are TRBV6-5 and TRBJ1-3, with D hard to call. The CDR3 sequence is 15 residues long. V lost 7 bases and J lost 4, with 17 bases in between. The germline gives CDR1 MNHEY, CDR2 SVGAGI. In DNA, the CDR3 is TGTGCCAGCACGGCGGCGGGTGCGGGAGGAAACACCATATATTTT. It encodes CASTAAGAGGNTIYF.

V is TRBV7-2 and J is TRBJ2-7, with 7 bases lining up with TRBD2. There are 13 residues in the CDR3. Germline-derived CDR1 and CDR2 are SGHTA and FQGNSA. V lost 2 bases, J lost 7 bases, and 5 bases stayed unmatched. Written as DNA, the CDR3 is TGTGCCAGCAGCTTATCAGCGGGAAGGGAGCAGTACTTC. Protein sequence: CASSLSAGREQYF.

The chain joins TRBV6-1 to TRBJ2-7, with a weak D call TRBD1 (5 bases). V lost 0 bases and J lost 3, with 15 bases in between. The CDR3 sequence is 16 residues long. Germline CDR1 and CDR2: MNHNS and SASEGT. In DNA, the CDR3 is TGTGCCAGCAGTGAAGCTTCTTCAGGGTATTACTACGAGCAGTACTTC. Its protein product is CASSEASSGYYYEQYF.

V is TRBV3-1 (or the pseudogene TRBV3-2) and J is TRBJ2-7; TRBD2 might be the D (5 bases). V lost 1 base and J lost 3, with 7 bases in between. The CDR3 is 13 amino acids. CDR1 LGHDT and CDR2 YNNKEL come from the germline V gene (reference sequence). CDR3 protein: CASSQGGRYEQYF. The CDR3 coding sequence is TGTGCCAGCAGCCAAGGAGGGCGCTACGAGCAGTACTTC.

This sequence joins TRBV28 and TRBJ1-2, with TRBD1 as a possible D gene (6 bases). The CDR3 is made up of 17 amino acids. Trimming took off 5 bases at V and 4 bases at J, with 23 bases between the two ends. Germline values: CDR1 MDHEN, CDR2 SYDVKM. Here the CDR3 reads CASSPTLGAGAIYGYTF. In DNA form, the CDR3 reads TGTGCCAGCAGTCCAACCTTAGGGGCAGGGGCTATCTATGGCTACACCTTC.

V and J are TRBV5-6 and TRBJ2-2; 9 nucleotides align to TRBD2. V lost 2 bases, J lost 4 bases, and 15 bases stayed unmatched. This CDR3 comprises 19 residues. Germline loops: CDR1 SGHDT, CDR2 YYEEEE. This chain's CDR3 is CASSFNPRELAGLTGELFF. The CDR3 DNA is TGTGCCAGCAGCTTCAATCCACGGGAGCTAGCGGGACTCACCGGGGAGCTGTTTTTT. Supplemented by reference TRBV5-6 and TRBJ2-2, the full variable domain reads DAGVTQSPTHLIKTRGQQVTLRCSPKSGHDTVSWYQQALGQGPQFIFQYYEEEERQRGNFPDRFSGHQFPNYSSELNVNALLLGDSALYLCASSFNPRELAGLTGELFFGEGSRLTVL.

In DNA form, the CDR3 reads TGTGCCTGGAGTCCGGGACTAGCGGGGTACAATGAGCAGTTCTTC. Its translation: CAWSPGLAGYNEQFF. The genes are TRBV30 and TRBJ2-1, with TRBD2 identical over 13 bases. V lost 2 bases, J lost 4 bases, and 2 bases stayed unmatched. Per germline, CDR1 GTSNPN and CDR2 SVGIG (reference sequence). The CDR3 is 15 residues long.

The CDR3 here is CASSGLAGVMYEQFF. CDR3 in DNA: TGCGCCAGCAGCGGACTAGCGGGAGTTATGTATGAGCAGTTCTTC. V usage is TRBV5-1 and J usage is TRBJ2-1; 13 bases are shared with TRBD2. J gave up 8 bases and V 4 bases, and 6 bases lay outside the gene matches. This CDR3 has 15 amino acids. Germline CDR1 and CDR2: SGHRS and YFSETQ. The whole variable domain, remainder taken from reference TRBV5-1 and TRBJ2-1, is KAGVTQTPRYLIKTRGQQVTLSCSPISGHRSVSWYQQTPGQGLQFLFEYFSETQRNKGNFPGRFSGRQFSNSRSEMNVSTLELGDSALYLCASSGLAGVMYEQFFGPGTRLTVL.

The rearrangement joins TRBV7-2 to TRBJ2-5; perhaps TRBD1 as D (5 bases). The CDR3 has 14 residues. V was cut by 3 bases and J by 4 bases, with 12 bases left in between. The germline gives CDR1 SGHTA, CDR2 FQGNSA. This CDR3 reads CASSLFPGRETQYF. In DNA, the CDR3 is TGTGCCAGCAGCTTGTTTCCAGGGCGAGAGACCCAGTACTTC.

The chain links TRBV30 to TRBJ2-1, with TRBD2 identical over 12 bases. Germline lookup yields CDR1 GTSNPN and CDR2 SVGIG (reference sequence). V lost 3 bases, J lost 10 bases, and 7 bases stayed unmatched. The CDR3 totals 14 residues. In DNA, the CDR3 is TGTGCCTGGAGGACTAGCGGGAGCGTAAGGGAGCAGTTCTTC. Amino acids: CAWRTSGSVREQFF.

This sequence joins TRBV19 and TRBJ1-5; D call uncertain. Trimming took off 4 bases at V and 2 bases at J, with 12 bases between the two ends. Germline V CDR1 and CDR2: LNHDA, SQIVND (reference sequence). There are 15 residues in the CDR3. The CDR3 DNA sequence: TGTGCCAGTAGTACGGCCCCAGCGGGCAATCAGCCCCAGCATTTT. Its protein product is CASSTAPAGNQPQHF.

This chain joins TRBV5-1 and TRBJ2-7, with 9 nucleotides matching TRBD1. This CDR3 region has 15 residues. Looked up from germline, CDR1 is SGHRS and CDR2 is YFSETQ. Trimming removed 3 bases from V and 1 base from J; junction bases left unmatched: 5. The CDR3 bases are TGCGCCAGCAGCTCCACGGACAGGGGTTCCTACGAGCAGTACTTC. It translates to CASSSTDRGSYEQYF.

This rearrangement joins TRBV15 to TRBJ2-3; the match to TRBD2 covers 7 bases. The ends lost 1 base at V and 1 base at J; junction bases unmatched: 5. This CDR3 comprises 16 residues. CDR1 is LNHNV, CDR2 YYDKDF, per germline (reference sequence). For the CDR3, the DNA is TGTGCCACCAGCAGAGTCGCGGGAGCGGGCACAGATACGCAGTATTTT. Translated, it gives CATSRVAGAGTDTQYF.

This chain connects TRBV10-2 to TRBJ2-5; 9 positions match TRBD2. The CDR3 is 15 amino acids. With 8 bases clipped from V and 5 bases from J, the junction kept 12 bases outside the gene matches. Germline lookup yields CDR1 WSHSY and CDR2 SAAADI. CDR3 residues: CASGNSGSIRETQYF. The CDR3, as DNA: TGCGCCAGCGGGAATAGCGGGAGCATCAGGGAGACCCAGTACTTC.

This chain links TRBV5-1 with TRBJ2-7; TRBD1 aligns across 9 bases. J lost 6 bases, V lost 4 bases, and 8 bases had no gene match. CDR1 is SGHRS, CDR2 YFSETQ, per germline. The CDR3 sequence is 14 residues long. The CDR3 DNA reads as TGCGCCAGCAGCACGACAGGGGGTAAGGGCGAGCAGTACTTC. This sequence encodes CASSTTGGKGEQYF.

V usage is TRBV9 and J usage is TRBJ2-2; 12 bases match TRBD1. The V segment lost 2 bases and the J segment 7 bases; nucleotides outside the gene matches: 3. The CDR3 totals 15 residues. CDR1 is SGDLS and CDR2 is YYNGEE in the germline V gene. This CDR3 reads CASSVGTGGIGELFF. CDR3 coding DNA: TGTGCCAGCAGCGTCGGGACAGGGGGCATCGGGGAGCTGTTTTTT.

The chain employs TRBV19 and TRBJ2-3; 9 bases match TRBD1. The CDR3 sequence is 15 residues long. Per germline, CDR1 LNHDA and CDR2 SQIVND (reference sequence). J was trimmed by 3 bases and V by 4 bases; bases with no gene match: 5. The CDR3 loop reads CASSNRGRTTDTQYF. In nucleotides, the CDR3 is TGTGCCAGTAGTAACAGGGGGCGCACGACAGATACGCAGTATTTT.

CDR3 loop: CAIQDGTGATYEQYF. The CDR3 nucleotides read TGTGCCATCCAAGATGGGACAGGGGCGACCTACGAGCAGTACTTC. V gene TRBV10-3 combines with J gene TRBJ2-7; TRBD1 aligns across 10 bases. J gave up 2 bases and V 8 bases, and 9 bases lay outside the gene matches. The CDR3 runs to 15 residues. Germline CDR1 ENHRY, CDR2 SYGVKD.

This chain joins TRBV6-5 and TRBJ1-6; the match to TRBD1 covers 8 bases. This CDR3 has 14 residues. Germline trimming cut 8 bases from V and 6 bases from J; bases unmatched to any gene: 6. Germline CDR1 MNHEY, CDR2 SVGAGI. In nucleotides, the CDR3 is TGTGCCAGCGGGGGGACAGGTCGTAATTCACCCCTCCACTTT. Translation gives CASGGTGRNSPLHF.

In its sample, this clone was seen once. V gene TRBV5-1 combines with J gene TRBJ1-6; no clear D. Deletions cut 0 bases from V and 4 bases from J, with 14 bases between. CDR3 length: 17 residues. Germline V gene data show CDR1 as SGHRS and CDR2 as YFSETQ. The CDR3 nucleotides are TGCGCCAGCAGCTTGGGAAGATCCCCTGAGTATAATTCACCCCTCCACTTT. Its translation: CASSLGRSPEYNSPLHF.

The J gene is TRBJ1-6, the V gene TRBV3-1 (or the pseudogene TRBV3-2); TRBD1 agrees at 8 bases. Trimming removed 3 bases from V and 7 bases from J; junction bases left unmatched: 2. CDR1 and CDR2 from the germline V gene are LGHDT and YNNKEL (reference sequence). This CDR3 contains 14 residues. CDR3 sequence reads: CASSQGQENSPLHF. CDR3 sequence (DNA): TGTGCCAGCAGCCAGGGACAGGAGAATTCACCCCTCCACTTT.

The rearrangement joins TRBV5-6 to TRBJ1-4; the D is unclear. The CDR3 runs 14 residues. V lost 0 bases and J 3 bases, leaving 6 bases between the germline ends. Germline CDR1 and CDR2: SGHDT and YYEEEE. The CDR3 DNA sequence: TGTGCCAGCAGCTTGGGAGGAGCTAATGAAAAACTGTTTTTT. This codes for CASSLGGANEKLFF.

The gene calls are TRBV19 and TRBJ2-4; D unresolved. Germline-derived CDR1 and CDR2 are LNHDA and SQIVND (reference sequence). V was pared by 4 bases and J by 0 bases, with 10 bases between. The CDR3 has 15 amino acids. CDR3 residues: CASSTETIAKNIQYF. The CDR3 DNA reads as TGTGCCAGTAGTACGGAGACCATAGCCAAAAACATTCAGTACTTC.

The chain employs TRBV6-5 and TRBJ1-5; 8 positions agree with TRBD1. Germline V gives CDR1 MNHEY, CDR2 SVGAGI. The CDR3 covers 15 residues. After removal of 6 bases from V and 4 bases from J, the junction contained 8 bases not matched to a gene. In nucleotides, the CDR3 is TGTGCCAGCAGCGTGACAGGGGTCGGAAATCAGCCCCAGCATTTT. Encoded protein: CASSVTGVGNQPQHF.

This chain joins TRBV2 and TRBJ1-6, with TRBD1 as a possible D gene (5 bases). The V gene lost 8 bases and the J gene lost 7 bases, with 12 bases spanning the gap. This CDR3 contains 13 residues. Germline V gene data show CDR1 as SNHLY and CDR2 as FYNNEI. CDR3 sequence reads: CASAAGGNSPLHF. The CDR3 DNA reads as TGTGCCAGCGCAGCCGGGGGGAATTCACCCCTCCACTTT.

This clone was recorded only once. This chain links TRBV6-5 with TRBJ1-1; 7 positions match TRBD1. Germline V lookup: CDR1 MNHEY, CDR2 SVGAGI. The CDR3 extends over 13 amino acids. Losses at the gene ends were 4 bases for V and 4 bases for J; bases not matched to a gene: 3. As DNA, the CDR3 is TGTGCCAGCAGTTTGACAGGGACCACTGAAGCTTTCTTT. It is translated as CASSLTGTTEAFF.

This clone showed up just a few times. The V and J genes are TRBV7-8 and TRBJ2-2; 7 bases map to TRBD2. There are 17 residues in the CDR3. V was pared by 4 bases and J by 7 bases, with 15 bases of the junction left unmatched. Looked up from germline, CDR1 is SGHVS and CDR2 is FQNEAQ. The CDR3: CASSSPEREEGVGELFF. The CDR3 bases are TGTGCCAGCAGCTCGCCAGAACGGGAGGAAGGTGTCGGGGAGCTGTTTTTT.